This TCR beta chain was obtained from a study of T cells expressing NK-cell markers (dated by TCRdb to 2018 to 2020). With respect to the entire study: Three sorted T-cell subsets (CD3+CD56+NKG2C+, CD3+CD56+NKG2C- and CD3+CD56-NKG2C+) from several donors had their TCR beta-chain repertoires profiled. Of the eight sequenced donors, seven were found to be HCMV-seropositive and one was found to be HCMV-seronegative. Randomly selected healthy volunteers, three men and five women, were used as the eight sequenced donors. Sequencing of the libraries produced 2 x 150 bp reads on Illumina HiSeq 2000/2500, MiSeq or NextSeq.

The CDR3 numbers 16 residues from cysteine through phenylalanine. The coding DNA is unavailable. Reading the germline V gene (reference sequence) gives CDR1 DFQATT and CDR2 SNEGSKA. Broader findings and caveats from the paper: Those dominant clonotypes were again the most abundant among CD3+CD56-NKG2C+ cells in a handful of donors, at roughly 28.3-60.1%. Whether the expanded NKG2C-expressing T cell clones were specific for HCMV antigens remained unclear. In over five donors, the dominant CD3+CD56+NKG2C+ clonotypes were found to rank among the top 10 CD8+ clonotypes and to make up roughly 1.0-7.0% of CD8+ T cells.

A commercial ELISA kit detecting HCMV-specific IgG in serum was used to determine HCMV serostatus. Peripheral blood mononuclear cells were isolated from blood by Ficoll density gradient centrifugation. Sequencing used an Illumina HiSeq 2000. 5'RACE template switching, by which a universal primer site and unique molecular identifiers were added, was used to make TCR beta cDNA libraries. cDNA synthesis was primed from the TCR beta constant segment, followed by two successive PCR amplification steps. Processing in the source paper ran as follows. MIGEC handled demultiplexing of the reads and grouping by UMI, while MiTCR was used to assemble and quantify clonotypes. To remove erroneous sequences, TCR cDNA sequences were retained only when supported by two or more reads. The tcR package was used for downstream repertoire analysis, and clonotypes were matched between fractions using CDR3 nucleotide sequence together with V segment. VDJmatch was used to annotate antigen specificity against VDJdb, with one amino acid substitution in CDR3 permitted. TCRdb reprocessed the reads, and each CDR3 protein sequence is entered once, without DNA. These V and J calls are TCRdb output, not the study's own analysis. In this sample's table one finds over 250,000 distinct CDR3 sequences. About 4.2% of the sample is held by the ten biggest clonotypes.

For this clonotype: No cognate antigen has been identified for it.

This TCR came from a woman between 18 and 75 years old in good health. Here the chain combines TRBV20-1 and TRBJ1-2; no DNA is available, so the TRBD1 call from TCRdb remains unchecked. Sequenced input: blood T cells: a sorted CD56 or NKG2C T cell subset, CD4+ or CD8+ T cells, or bulk PBMC T cells (not recorded which). The CDR3 here reads CSAPRTRPPAEYGYTF.